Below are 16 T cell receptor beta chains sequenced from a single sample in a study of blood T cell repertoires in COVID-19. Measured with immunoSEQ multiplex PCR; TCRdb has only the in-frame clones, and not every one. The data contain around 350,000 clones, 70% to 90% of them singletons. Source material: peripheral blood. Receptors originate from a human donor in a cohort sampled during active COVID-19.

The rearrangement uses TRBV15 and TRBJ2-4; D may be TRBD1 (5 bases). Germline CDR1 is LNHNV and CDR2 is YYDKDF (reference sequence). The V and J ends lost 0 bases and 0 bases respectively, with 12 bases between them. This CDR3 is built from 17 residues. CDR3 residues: CATSRDVGQGAKNIQYF. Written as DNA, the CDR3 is TGTGCCACCAGCAGAGATGTAGGGCAGGGAGCCAAAAACATTCAGTACTTC.

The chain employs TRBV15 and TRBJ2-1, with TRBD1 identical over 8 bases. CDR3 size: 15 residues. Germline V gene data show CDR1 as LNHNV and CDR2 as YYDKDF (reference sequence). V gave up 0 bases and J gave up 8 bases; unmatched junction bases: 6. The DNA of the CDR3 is TGTGCCACCAGCAGAGAGGGAGACAGGGGTTATGAGCAGTTCTTC. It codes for CATSREGDRGYEQFF.

The CDR3 sequence: CASSTDKGGTDTQYF. CDR3 DNA: TGCGCCAGCAGCACCGATAAGGGGGGCACAGATACGCAGTATTTT. The chain employs TRBV5-1 and TRBJ2-3; D is perhaps TRBD1 (6 bases). The CDR3 has 15 amino acids. Germline CDR1 SGHRS, CDR2 YFSETQ. The ends were cut back, 4 bases at V and 1 base at J, with 13 bases in the middle.

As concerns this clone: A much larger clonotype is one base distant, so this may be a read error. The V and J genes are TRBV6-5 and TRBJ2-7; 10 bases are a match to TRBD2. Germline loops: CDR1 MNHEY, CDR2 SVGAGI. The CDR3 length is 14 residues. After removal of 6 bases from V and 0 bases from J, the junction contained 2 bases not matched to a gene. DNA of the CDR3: TGTGCCAGCAGGAGGACTAGCGGCTCCTACGAGCAGTACTTC. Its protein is CASRRTSGSYEQYF.

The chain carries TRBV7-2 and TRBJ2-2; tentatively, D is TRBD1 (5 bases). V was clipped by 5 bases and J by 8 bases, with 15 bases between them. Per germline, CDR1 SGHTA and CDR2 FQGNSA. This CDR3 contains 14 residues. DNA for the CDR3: TGTGCCAGCAGCCAGGGCCCCGCGGCTGGGGAGCTGTTTTTT. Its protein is CASSQGPAAGELFF.

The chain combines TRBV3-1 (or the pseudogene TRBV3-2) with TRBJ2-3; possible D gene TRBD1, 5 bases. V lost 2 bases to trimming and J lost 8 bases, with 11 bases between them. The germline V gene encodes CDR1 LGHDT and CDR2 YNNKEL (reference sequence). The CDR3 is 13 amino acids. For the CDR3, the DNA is TGTGCCAGCAGCCAACCTGGGGCCTTTACGCAGTATTTT. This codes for CASSQPGAFTQYF.

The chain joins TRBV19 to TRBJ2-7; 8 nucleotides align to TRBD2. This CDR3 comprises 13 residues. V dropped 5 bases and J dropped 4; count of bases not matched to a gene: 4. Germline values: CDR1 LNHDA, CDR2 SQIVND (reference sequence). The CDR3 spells CASSASGFYEQYF. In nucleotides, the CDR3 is TGTGCCAGTAGTGCTAGCGGGTTTTACGAGCAGTACTTC.

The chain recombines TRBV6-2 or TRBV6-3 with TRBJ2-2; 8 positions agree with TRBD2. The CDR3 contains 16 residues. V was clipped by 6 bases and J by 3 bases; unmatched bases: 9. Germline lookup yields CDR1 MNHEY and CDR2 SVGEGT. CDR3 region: CASSRTSGSDTGELFF. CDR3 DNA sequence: TGTGCCAGCAGCCGAACGAGCGGGAGCGACACCGGGGAGCTGTTTTTT.

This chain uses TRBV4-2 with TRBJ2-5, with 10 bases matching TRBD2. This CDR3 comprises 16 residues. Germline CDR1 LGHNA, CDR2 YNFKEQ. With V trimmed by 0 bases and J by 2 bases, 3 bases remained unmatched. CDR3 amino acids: CASSQERTSGQETQYF. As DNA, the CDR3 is TGTGCCAGCAGCCAAGAGCGGACTAGCGGACAAGAGACCCAGTACTTC.

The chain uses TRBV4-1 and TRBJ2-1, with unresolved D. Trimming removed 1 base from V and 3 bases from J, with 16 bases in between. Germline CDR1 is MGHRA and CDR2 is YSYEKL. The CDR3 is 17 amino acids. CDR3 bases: TGCGCCAGCAGCCAAGGGAGAAGCGATACCCGCTACAATGAGCAGTTCTTC. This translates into CASSQGRSDTRYNEQFF.

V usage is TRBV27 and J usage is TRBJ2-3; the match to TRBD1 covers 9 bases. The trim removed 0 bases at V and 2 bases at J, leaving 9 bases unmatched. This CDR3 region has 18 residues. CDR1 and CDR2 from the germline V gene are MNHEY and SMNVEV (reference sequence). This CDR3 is CASSLSGQGRSYTDTQYF. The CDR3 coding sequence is TGTGCCAGCAGTTTATCGGGACAGGGACGAAGCTACACAGATACGCAGTATTTT.

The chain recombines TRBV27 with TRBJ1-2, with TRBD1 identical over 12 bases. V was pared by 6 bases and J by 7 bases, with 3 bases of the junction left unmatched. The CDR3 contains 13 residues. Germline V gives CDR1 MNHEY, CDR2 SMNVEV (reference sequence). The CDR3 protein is CASSGTGGFGYTF. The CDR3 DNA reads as TGTGCCAGCAGCGGGACAGGGGGCTTTGGCTACACCTTC.

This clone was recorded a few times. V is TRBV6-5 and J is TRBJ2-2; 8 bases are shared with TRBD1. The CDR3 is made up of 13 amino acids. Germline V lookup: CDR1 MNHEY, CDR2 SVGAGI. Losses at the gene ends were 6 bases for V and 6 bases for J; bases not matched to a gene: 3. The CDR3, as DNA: TGTGCCAGCAGCCGGACAGGGTCCGGGGAGCTGTTTTTT. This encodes CASSRTGSGELFF.

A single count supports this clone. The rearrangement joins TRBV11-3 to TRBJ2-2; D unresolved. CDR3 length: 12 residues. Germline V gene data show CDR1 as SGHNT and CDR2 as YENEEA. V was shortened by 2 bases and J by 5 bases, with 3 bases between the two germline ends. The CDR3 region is CASSLRTGELFF. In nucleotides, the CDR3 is TGTGCCAGCAGCTTACGGACCGGGGAGCTGTTTTTT.

CDR3 DNA sequence: TGTGCCAGCAGTGTCCGCAGGGTTTTTAACTATGGCTACACCTTC. Translated: CASSVRRVFNYGYTF. This chain joins TRBV2 and TRBJ1-2, with D tentatively TRBD1 (5 bases). The CDR3 is made up of 15 amino acids. V lost 4 bases and J lost 1, with 13 bases in between. Germline loops: CDR1 SNHLY, CDR2 FYNNEI.

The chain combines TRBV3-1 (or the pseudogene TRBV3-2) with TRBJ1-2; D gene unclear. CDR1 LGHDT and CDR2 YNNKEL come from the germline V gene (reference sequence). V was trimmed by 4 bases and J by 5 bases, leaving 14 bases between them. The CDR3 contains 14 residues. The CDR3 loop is CASSPSLLAYGYTF. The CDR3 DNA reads TGTGCCAGCAGCCCATCCTTGCTAGCTTATGGCTACACCTTC.